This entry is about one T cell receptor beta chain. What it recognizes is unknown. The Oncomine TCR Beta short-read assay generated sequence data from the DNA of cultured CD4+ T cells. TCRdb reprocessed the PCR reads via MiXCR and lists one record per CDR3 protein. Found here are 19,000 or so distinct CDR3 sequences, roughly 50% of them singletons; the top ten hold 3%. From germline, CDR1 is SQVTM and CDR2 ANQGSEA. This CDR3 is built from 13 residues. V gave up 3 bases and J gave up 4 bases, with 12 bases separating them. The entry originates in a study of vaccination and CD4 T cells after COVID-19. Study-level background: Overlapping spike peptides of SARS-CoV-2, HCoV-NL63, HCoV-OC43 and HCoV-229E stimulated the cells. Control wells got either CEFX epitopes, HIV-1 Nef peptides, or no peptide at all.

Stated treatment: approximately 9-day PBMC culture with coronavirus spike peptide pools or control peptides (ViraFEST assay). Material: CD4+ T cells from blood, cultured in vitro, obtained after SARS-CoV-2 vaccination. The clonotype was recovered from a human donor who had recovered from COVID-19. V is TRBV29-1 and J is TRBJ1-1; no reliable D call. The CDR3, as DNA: TGCAGCGTTGATGGGCGGCTGGGCACTGAAGCTTTCTTT. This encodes CSVDGRLGTEAFF.